This T cell receptor beta chain was identified in a study of blood T cell repertoires in COVID-19. Trimming stripped 5 bases from V and 0 bases from J, with 11 bases between. The CDR3 extends over 16 amino acids. Per germline, CDR1 SEHNR and CDR2 FQNEAQ (reference sequence). As processed by the authors: Researchers report that nucleated cell counts were estimated from reference gene primer amplification. The method was immunoSEQ multiplex PCR; TCRdb's version includes in-frame clones alone and lacks a portion of them. The V and J calls and clone size were taken over from that table, and D and trimming were inferred from the DNA. The table shows approximately 70,000 clones, with around 79% occurring only once.

This sequence joins TRBV7-9 and TRBJ2-6; no reliable D call. Sequencing used peripheral blood. This TCR came from a woman older than 75 with active or convalescent COVID-19. This chain's CDR3 is CASSNLLSSGANVLTF. Written as DNA, the CDR3 is TGTGCCAGCAGCAACCTCTTGAGCTCTGGGGCCAACGTCCTGACTTTC.